What follows is one T cell receptor (beta chain) and its context. The time point is: late sampling 161 to 241 days after vaccination in a few convalescent patients. CDR3 length: 12 residues. Germline V gives CDR1 SGHTA, CDR2 FQGNSA. The ends were cut back, 4 bases at V and 7 bases at J, with 7 bases in the middle. The data stem from a study of vaccination and CD4 T cells after COVID-19. At the level of the study: The convalescent population consisted of six males and four females, two of whom were of Hispanic ethnicity.

Each CDR3 protein gets one entry after TCRdb re-called the PCR reads with MiXCR. The sample carries approximately 40,000 distinct CDR3 sequences, 36% recorded once. This specimen consisted of CD4+ T cells from blood, obtained about 7 months after SARS-CoV-2 vaccination. This chain uses TRBV7-2 with TRBJ2-2; D is uncertain. The receptor was isolated from a human donor who had recovered from COVID-19. CDR3 sequence (DNA): TGTGCCAGCAGCTCACGGGTCGGGGAGCTGTTTTTT. Protein: CASSSRVGELFF.